These 30 T cell receptor beta chains share one sample of origin, sequenced in a study of blood T cell repertoires in COVID-19. Clones were sequenced by immunoSEQ multiplex PCR, and TCRdb holds only the in-frame ones, with some missing. In the table there are about 240,000 clones, approximately 86% of which are singletons. The sequencing sample was made of peripheral blood. The origin of the receptors is a man aged 55 to 70 who had recovered from COVID-19.

This chain joins TRBV2 and TRBJ1-1; TRBD1 matches at 7 bases. V shed 9 bases, J shed 1 base, and the junction held 5 bases outside the gene matches. The CDR3 has 13 amino acids. Germline values: CDR1 SNHLY, CDR2 FYNNEI. In nucleotides, the CDR3 is TGTGCCAGTGGGGACAGACCGAACACTGAAGCTTTCTTT. Amino acid sequence: CASGDRPNTEAFF.

This rearrangement joins TRBV7-9 to TRBJ1-1; 7 nucleotides agree with TRBD1. This CDR3 is built from 14 residues. V was clipped by 4 bases and J by 2 bases; unmatched bases: 4. Germline V lookup: CDR1 SEHNR, CDR2 FQNEAQ (reference sequence). The CDR3 nucleotides read TGTGCCAGCAGCTCCGGGACAGAAAACACTGAAGCTTTCTTT. This translates into CASSSGTENTEAFF.

V gene TRBV5-1 combines with J gene TRBJ1-3; D gene ambiguous. Germline values: CDR1 SGHRS, CDR2 YFSETQ. The length of the CDR3 is 16 residues. Trimming took off 4 bases at V and 2 bases at J, with 16 bases between the two ends. CDR3 bases: TGCGCCAGCAGCCCGCCTACCGGGATAACTGGAAACACCATATATTTT. Translated, it gives CASSPPTGITGNTIYF.

The rearrangement uses TRBV19 and TRBJ2-3; a possible D gene is TRBD2 (7 bases). Trimming left V 4 bases short and J 3 bases short, with 14 bases between. This CDR3 comprises 15 residues. Germline CDR1 LNHDA, CDR2 SQIVND (reference sequence). Written as DNA, the CDR3 is TGTGCCAGTAGTAGGGAGGGGGGTTGGACAGATACGCAGTATTTT. Amino acids: CASSREGGWTDTQYF.

The CDR3 DNA reads as TGCGCCAGCAGCTCGGGCCCCGGGGCGGGGGCCTACACCGGGGAGCTGTTTTTT. This codes for CASSSGPGAGAYTGELFF. This chain links TRBV5-1 with TRBJ2-2; D might be TRBD2 (7 bases). V lost 3 bases and J lost 3, with 21 bases in between. This CDR3 is built from 18 residues. Germline V gene sequence: CDR1 SGHRS, CDR2 YFSETQ. Looking up the rest from reference TRBV5-1 and TRBJ2-2 gives the full variable domain: KAGVTQTPRYLIKTRGQQVTLSCSPISGHRSVSWYQQTPGQGLQFLFEYFSETQRNKGNFPGRFSGRQFSNSRSEMNVSTLELGDSALYLCASSSGPGAGAYTGELFFGEGSRLTVL.

The chain uses TRBV11-3 and TRBJ2-1; D gene unclear. The CDR3 has 15 residues. Germline V CDR1 and CDR2: SGHNT, YENEEA. Trimming pared 0 bases from V and 0 bases from J, leaving 6 bases between. This CDR3 is CASSLDTSSYNEQFF. In nucleotides, the CDR3 is TGTGCCAGCAGCTTAGACACGAGCTCCTACAATGAGCAGTTCTTC.

The genes are TRBV30 and TRBJ1-4; D possibly corresponds to TRBD1 (6 bases). Germline V lookup: CDR1 GTSNPN, CDR2 SVGIG (reference sequence). Trimming pared 7 bases from V and 3 bases from J, leaving 15 bases between. This CDR3 contains 14 residues. In DNA, the CDR3 is TGTGCCTCAAATAGGGGGGGTCCTAATGAAAAACTGTTTTTT. Translating it yields CASNRGGPNEKLFF.

The J gene is TRBJ2-7, the V gene TRBV6-2 or TRBV6-3; the match to TRBD1 covers 8 bases. The junction had 5 bases not matched to a gene; V was cut back by 5 bases and J by 2 bases. The CDR3 spans 14 residues. Looked up from germline, CDR1 is MNHEY and CDR2 is SVGEGT. This CDR3 is CASSRQGTTYEQYV. As DNA, the CDR3 is TGTGCCAGCAGTAGACAGGGGACGACCTACGAGCAGTACGTC.

The gene calls are TRBV24-1 and TRBJ2-3, with D perhaps matching TRBD1 (5 bases). CDR3 length: 13 amino acids. The V end was cut by 6 bases, the J end by 6 bases, with 12 bases between. The germline CDR1 and CDR2 sequences are KGHDR and SFDVKD. CDR3 DNA: TGTGCCACCAGTAGACAGACTTGGGATACGCAGTATTTT. Residues: CATSRQTWDTQYF.

This rearrangement joins TRBV18 to TRBJ2-7; 8 bases match TRBD1. J gave up 4 bases and V 5 bases, and 7 bases lay outside the gene matches. This CDR3 is 14 amino acids long. Germline V gives CDR1 KGHSH, CDR2 LQKENI. Here the CDR3 reads CASSLQGGPYEQYF. The CDR3 DNA sequence: TGTGCCAGCTCATTACAGGGGGGACCATACGAGCAGTACTTC. The complete variable domain, with remaining parts taken from reference TRBV18 and TRBJ2-7, reads NAGVMQNPRHLVRRRGQEARLRCSPMKGHSHVYWYRQLPEEGLKFMVYLQKENIIDESGMPKERFSAEFPKEGPSILRIQQVVRGDSAAYFCASSLQGGPYEQYFGPGTRLTVT.

The chain has TRBV7-2 and TRBJ2-1, with TRBD2 matching 8 bases. The CDR3 length is 14 residues. CDR1 is SGHTA and CDR2 is FQGNSA in the germline V gene. After removal of 5 bases from V and 9 bases from J, the junction contained 9 bases not matched to a gene. The CDR3: CASSPGRARSEQFF. The CDR3 nucleotides read TGTGCCAGCAGCCCCGGGAGGGCGAGGTCTGAGCAGTTCTTC.

The chain recombines TRBV6-1 with TRBJ2-6; TRBD2 matches at 9 bases. Germline V gives CDR1 MNHNS, CDR2 SASEGT. The CDR3 totals 17 residues. Germline trimming cut 4 bases from V and 2 bases from J; bases unmatched to any gene: 6. In DNA, the CDR3 is TGTGCCAGCAGTGTCTGGGCGGGGGGGCCTGGGGCCAACGTCCTGACTTTC. This codes for CASSVWAGGPGANVLTF.

V is TRBV10-1 and J is TRBJ1-4; tentative D call: TRBD1 (5 bases). CDR3 length equals 16 residues. Trimming left V 4 bases short and J 1 base short, with 13 bases between. Germline CDR1 is WNHNN and CDR2 is SYGVQD (reference sequence). In nucleotides, the CDR3 is TGCGCCAGCAGTGCCAGGGTGAGGCAAACTAATGAAAAACTGTTTTTT. It codes for CASSARVRQTNEKLFF.

V is TRBV7-8 and J is TRBJ2-7; D is uncertain. The V and J ends lost 1 base and 4 bases respectively, with 14 bases between them. CDR3 length: 15 residues. CDR1 and CDR2 (germline): SGHVS, FQNEAQ. The CDR3 DNA reads TGTGCCAGCAGCTTAGTCACTTCTTCGCTTTACGAGCAGTACTTC. As protein: CASSLVTSSLYEQYF.

The chain's CDR3 is CASSLVAGGNIQYF. CDR3 in DNA: TGTGCCAGCAGCTTAGTAGCCGGAGGGAACATTCAGTACTTC. The chain is built from TRBV7-2 and TRBJ2-4; TRBD2 might be the D (6 bases). Trimming stripped 1 base from V and 7 bases from J, with 11 bases between. Germline lookup yields CDR1 SGHTA and CDR2 FQGNSA. The CDR3 has 14 amino acids.

In DNA, the CDR3 is TGTGCCAGCAGCTTTGGACAGGGACAGTACGTC. Its protein is CASSFGQGQYV. The V call is TRBV5-5, the J call TRBJ2-7, with 8 bases lining up with TRBD1. Germline CDR1 and CDR2: SGHKS and YYEKEE (reference sequence). The V gene end was trimmed by 2 bases and the J gene end by 10 bases; junction bases not matched to a gene: 2. This CDR3 has 11 amino acids.

The chain combines TRBV28 with TRBJ1-3; the D gene is possibly TRBD1 (5 bases). The germline CDR1 and CDR2 sequences are MDHEN and SYDVKM. V lost 6 bases, J lost 0 bases, and 6 bases lay in between. The CDR3 consists of 13 residues. DNA of the CDR3: TGTGCCAGCAGGACAGACTCTGGAAACACCATATATTTT. Translating it yields CASRTDSGNTIYF.

For the CDR3, the DNA is TGTGCCAGCAGCCGGGGACAGGGGGAGAACAATGAGCAGTTCTTC. It is translated as CASSRGQGENNEQFF. The V and J genes are TRBV4-2 and TRBJ2-1; 11 nucleotides agree with TRBD1. Germline loops: CDR1 LGHNA, CDR2 YNFKEQ. The CDR3 sequence is 15 residues long. With V trimmed by 4 bases and J by 5 bases, 4 bases remained unmatched.

The chain combines TRBV24-1 with TRBJ2-5, with TRBD2 as a possible D gene (6 bases). This CDR3 contains 15 residues. CDR1 is KGHDR and CDR2 is SFDVKD in the germline V gene. The V gene lost 4 bases and the J gene lost 3 bases, with 14 bases spanning the gap. CDR3 region: CATSDLGTGEETQYF. DNA of the CDR3: TGTGCCACCAGTGACCTAGGGACTGGGGAAGAGACCCAGTACTTC.

The chain joins TRBV3-1 (or the pseudogene TRBV3-2) to TRBJ2-2; 13 nucleotides agree with TRBD2. Per the germline V gene, CDR1 is LGHDT and CDR2 is YNNKEL (reference sequence). Trimming cost V 4 bases and J 6 bases; bases outside gene matches: 5. This CDR3 contains 16 residues. Here the CDR3 DNA reads TGTGCCAGCAGCCGGACTAGCGGGGGAACCGCCGGGGAGCTGTTTTTT. The encoded protein is CASSRTSGGTAGELFF.

The V call is TRBV19, the J call TRBJ2-1; TRBD2 agrees at 9 bases. Unmatched junction bases numbered 11, after V lost 6 bases and J lost 8 bases. Germline assignment: CDR1 LNHDA and CDR2 SQIVND (reference sequence). The CDR3 covers 15 residues. The DNA of the CDR3 is TGTGCCAGTAGCACGACTAGCGGCTATATCCATGAGCAGTTCTTC. Translating gives CASSTTSGYIHEQFF.

This chain uses TRBV5-4 with TRBJ2-7, with D perhaps TRBD2 (5 bases). The CDR3 is made up of 15 amino acids. The V end was cut by 0 bases, the J end by 6 bases, with 16 bases between. Germline V gene data show CDR1 as SGHNT and CDR2 as YYREEE (reference sequence). CDR3 in DNA: TGTGCCAGCAGCTTGGATCTAGCCCCCTCCCGCGAGCAGTACTTC. Translated: CASSLDLAPSREQYF.

V usage is TRBV5-5 and J usage is TRBJ1-6, with 11 bases identical to TRBD1. The germline CDR1 and CDR2 sequences are SGHKS and YYEKEE (reference sequence). After removal of 4 bases from V and 7 bases from J, the junction contained 4 bases not matched to a gene. The CDR3 has 15 residues. The chain's CDR3 is CASSRDRGINSPLHF. Here the CDR3 DNA reads TGTGCCAGCAGCCGGGACAGGGGGATAAATTCACCCCTCCACTTT.

Written as DNA, the CDR3 is TGTGCCAGCAGGGGGGGACTAGGAGGAACCGGGGAGCTGTTTTTT. Translating gives CASRGGLGGTGELFF. The J gene is TRBJ2-2, the V gene TRBV2, with TRBD2 matching over 8 bases. This CDR3 is built from 15 residues. In germline, CDR1 is SNHLY, CDR2 FYNNEI. The V segment lost 6 bases and the J segment 5 bases; nucleotides outside the gene matches: 8.

The V gene is TRBV5-1, the J gene TRBJ1-4; D perhaps matches TRBD1 (6 bases). Germline V gene data show CDR1 as SGHRS and CDR2 as YFSETQ. Trimming removed 5 bases at V and 5 bases at J, with 13 bases between. There are 14 residues in the CDR3. CDR3 sequence: CASRLLGQNEKLFF. The CDR3 bases are TGCGCCAGCAGACTGCTGGGACAAAATGAAAAACTGTTTTTT.

V is TRBV30 and J is TRBJ1-5; D gene uncertain. Germline V gene lookup returns CDR1 GTSNPN and CDR2 SVGIG (reference sequence). This CDR3 comprises 14 residues. V lost 1 base to trimming and J lost 5 bases, with 12 bases between them. The CDR3 nucleotides read TGTGCCTGGAGTGCCCTTCGGAGCGATCAGCCCCAGCATTTT. Translating gives CAWSALRSDQPQHF.

V is TRBV3-1 (or the pseudogene TRBV3-2) and J is TRBJ2-3; TRBD2 matches 12 bases. V lost 2 bases and J lost 5; bases outside the gene matches: 5. In germline, CDR1 is LGHDT, CDR2 YNNKEL (reference sequence). This CDR3 has 16 residues. This CDR3 reads CASSQPLAGGRDTQYF. The CDR3, as DNA: TGTGCCAGCAGCCAACCTCTAGCGGGGGGGCGAGATACGCAGTATTTT.

CDR3 residues: CASEDPPRGGFGETQYF. CDR3 nucleotide sequence: TGTGCCAGCGAAGACCCTCCGAGGGGGGGCTTTGGAGAGACCCAGTACTTC. The chain recombines TRBV11-2 with TRBJ2-5; TRBD2 is a possible D gene (7 bases). The germline V gene has CDR1 SGHAT and CDR2 FQNNGV. The CDR3 runs 17 residues. V was clipped by 8 bases and J by 4 bases, with 26 bases between them.

The chain recombines TRBV27 with TRBJ1-1; maybe TRBD1 (6 bases). The germline CDR1 and CDR2 sequences are MNHEY and SMNVEV (reference sequence). Deletions cut 2 bases from V and 4 bases from J, with 11 bases between. The CDR3 loop spans 14 amino acids. CDR3 nucleotide sequence: TGTGCCAGCAGTTTAAAACACAGGGTCACTGAAGCTTTCTTT. Its translation: CASSLKHRVTEAFF.

The CDR3: CASSQEGLGKANTGELFF. CDR3 in DNA: TGCGCCAGCAGCCAAGAAGGCCTAGGTAAAGCGAACACCGGGGAGCTGTTTTTT. The chain carries TRBV4-1 and TRBJ2-2; unclear D gene. The germline CDR1 and CDR2 sequences are MGHRA and YSYEKL. The CDR3 totals 18 residues. Trimming cost V 0 bases and J 0 bases, with 14 bases left between them.